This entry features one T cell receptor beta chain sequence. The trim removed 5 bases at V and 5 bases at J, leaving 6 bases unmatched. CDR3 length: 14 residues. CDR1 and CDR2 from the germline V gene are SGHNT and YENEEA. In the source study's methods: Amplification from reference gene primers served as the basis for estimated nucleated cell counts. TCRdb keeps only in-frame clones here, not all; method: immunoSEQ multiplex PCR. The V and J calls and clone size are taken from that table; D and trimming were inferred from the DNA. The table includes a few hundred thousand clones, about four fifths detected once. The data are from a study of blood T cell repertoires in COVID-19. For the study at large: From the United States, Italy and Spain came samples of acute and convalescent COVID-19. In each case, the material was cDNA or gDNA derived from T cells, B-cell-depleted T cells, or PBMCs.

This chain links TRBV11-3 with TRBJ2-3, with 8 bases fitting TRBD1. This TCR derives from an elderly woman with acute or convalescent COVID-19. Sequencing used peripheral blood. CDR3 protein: CASSPGQGEDTQYF. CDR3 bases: TGTGCCAGCAGCCCCGGACAGGGTGAAGATACGCAGTATTTT.